This T cell receptor (beta chain) originates from a study of neurological immune-mediated disorders. This clonotype was seen ten or more times. No antigen is known for it. A single record per CDR3 protein comes from TCRdb applying MiXCR to the 5' RACE reads. In the table there are about 30,000 distinct CDR3 sequences, about 16% of which are singletons. The length of the CDR3 is 14 residues. With 1 base removed from V and 0 bases from J, the gap between germline ends came to 10 bases. Germline V gene sequence: CDR1 DFQATT, CDR2 SNEGSKA (reference sequence). Study-level results: In HTLV-1-associated myelopathy, TCR clonal expansion was greatest, whereas multiple sclerosis had the least, falling below healthy controls.

Sequencing was carried out using PBMCs. The TCR was taken from a man aged 70-80 years in good health. The rearrangement joins TRBV20-1 to TRBJ2-7; D gene unclear. The DNA for the CDR3 is TGCAGTGCTAGAGTGCGGATGAGCTCCTACGAGCAGTACTTC. This gives the protein CSARVRMSSYEQYF.